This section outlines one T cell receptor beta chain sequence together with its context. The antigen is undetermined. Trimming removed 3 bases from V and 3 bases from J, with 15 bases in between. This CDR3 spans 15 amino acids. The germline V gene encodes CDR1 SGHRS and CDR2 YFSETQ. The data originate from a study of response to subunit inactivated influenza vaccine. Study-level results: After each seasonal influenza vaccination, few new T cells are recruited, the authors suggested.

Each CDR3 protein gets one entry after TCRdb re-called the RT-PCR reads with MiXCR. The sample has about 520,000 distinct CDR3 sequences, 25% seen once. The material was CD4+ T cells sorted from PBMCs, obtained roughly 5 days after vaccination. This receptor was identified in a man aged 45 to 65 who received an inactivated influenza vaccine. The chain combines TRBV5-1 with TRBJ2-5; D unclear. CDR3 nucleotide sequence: TGCGCCAGCAGCTATTGGGGTCGGACCGAAGAGACCCAGTACTTC. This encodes CASSYWGRTEETQYF.